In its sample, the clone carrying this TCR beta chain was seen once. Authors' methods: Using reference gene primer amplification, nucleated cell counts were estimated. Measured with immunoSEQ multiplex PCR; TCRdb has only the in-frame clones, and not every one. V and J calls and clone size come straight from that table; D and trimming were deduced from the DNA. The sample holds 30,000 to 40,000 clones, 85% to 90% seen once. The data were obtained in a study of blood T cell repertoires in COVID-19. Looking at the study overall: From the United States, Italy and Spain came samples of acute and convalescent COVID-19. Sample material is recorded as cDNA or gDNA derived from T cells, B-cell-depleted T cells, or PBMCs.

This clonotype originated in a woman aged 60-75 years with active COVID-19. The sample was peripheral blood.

DNA for the CDR3: TGTGCCAGCACCGACAGGGGCTCTAACTATGGCTACACCTTC. This codes for CASTDRGSNYGYTF. J is TRBJ1-2 and V is TRBV7-2; 8 nucleotides line up with TRBD1. This CDR3 is built from 14 residues. The germline V gene encodes CDR1 SGHTA and CDR2 FQGNSA. V lost 7 bases and J lost 0; bases outside the gene matches: 4.